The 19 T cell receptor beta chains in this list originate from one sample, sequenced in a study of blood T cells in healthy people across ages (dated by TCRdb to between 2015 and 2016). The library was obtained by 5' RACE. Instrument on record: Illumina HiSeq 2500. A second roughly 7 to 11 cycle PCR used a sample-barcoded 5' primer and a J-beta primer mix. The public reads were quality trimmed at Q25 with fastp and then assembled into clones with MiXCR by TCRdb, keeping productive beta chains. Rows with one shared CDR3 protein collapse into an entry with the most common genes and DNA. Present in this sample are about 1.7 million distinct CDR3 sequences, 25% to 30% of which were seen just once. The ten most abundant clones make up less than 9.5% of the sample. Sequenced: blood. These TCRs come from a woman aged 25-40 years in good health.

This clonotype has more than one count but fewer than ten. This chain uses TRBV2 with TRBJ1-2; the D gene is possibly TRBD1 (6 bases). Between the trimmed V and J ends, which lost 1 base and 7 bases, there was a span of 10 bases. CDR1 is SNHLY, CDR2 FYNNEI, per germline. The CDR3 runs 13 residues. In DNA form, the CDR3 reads TGTGCCAGCAGTGAAGATGGGGGCTTTGGCTACACCTTC. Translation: CASSEDGGFGYTF.

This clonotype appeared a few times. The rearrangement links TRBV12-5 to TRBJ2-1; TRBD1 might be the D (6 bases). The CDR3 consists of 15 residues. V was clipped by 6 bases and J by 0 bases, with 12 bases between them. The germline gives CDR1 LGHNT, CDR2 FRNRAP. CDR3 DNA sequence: TGTGCTAGTGGGAGGGACATTAGCTCCTACAATGAGCAGTTCTTC. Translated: CASGRDISSYNEQFF.

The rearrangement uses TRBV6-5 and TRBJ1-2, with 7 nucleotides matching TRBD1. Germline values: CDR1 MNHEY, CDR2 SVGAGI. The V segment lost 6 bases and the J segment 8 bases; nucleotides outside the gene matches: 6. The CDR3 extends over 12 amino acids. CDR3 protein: CASRMTGHGYTF. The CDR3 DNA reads TGTGCCAGCAGAATGACAGGGCACGGCTACACCTTC.

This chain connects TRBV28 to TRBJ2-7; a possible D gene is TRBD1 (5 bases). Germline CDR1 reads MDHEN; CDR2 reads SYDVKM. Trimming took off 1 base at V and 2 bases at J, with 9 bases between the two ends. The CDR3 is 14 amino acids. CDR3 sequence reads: CASSLFRAPYEQYF. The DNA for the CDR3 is TGTGCCAGCAGTTTATTCAGGGCTCCCTACGAGCAGTACTTC. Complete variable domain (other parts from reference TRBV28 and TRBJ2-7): DVKVTQSSRYLVKRTGEKVFLECVQDMDHENMFWYRQDPGLGLRLIYFSYDVKMKEKGDIPEGYSVSREKKERFSLILESASTNQTSMYLCASSLFRAPYEQYFGPGTRLTVT.

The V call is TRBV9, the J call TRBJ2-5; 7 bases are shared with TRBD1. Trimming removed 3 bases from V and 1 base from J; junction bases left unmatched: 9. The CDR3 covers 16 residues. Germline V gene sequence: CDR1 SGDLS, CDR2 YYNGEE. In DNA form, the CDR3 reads TGTGCCAGCAGCGACCGACAGGGAAAAACCCAAGAGACCCAGTACTTC. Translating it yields CASSDRQGKTQETQYF.

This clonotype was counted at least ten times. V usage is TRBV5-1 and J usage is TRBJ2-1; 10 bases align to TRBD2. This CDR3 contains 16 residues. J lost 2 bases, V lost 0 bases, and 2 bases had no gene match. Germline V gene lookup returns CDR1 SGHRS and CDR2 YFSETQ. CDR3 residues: CASSLVAGGPYNEQFF. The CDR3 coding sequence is TGCGCCAGCAGCTTGGTAGCGGGAGGCCCCTACAATGAGCAGTTCTTC.

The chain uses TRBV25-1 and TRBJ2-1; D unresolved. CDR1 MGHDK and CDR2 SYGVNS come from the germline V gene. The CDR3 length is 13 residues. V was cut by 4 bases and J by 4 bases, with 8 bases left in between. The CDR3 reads CASSGGWYNEQFF. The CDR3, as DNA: TGTGCCAGCAGTGGGGGTTGGTACAATGAGCAGTTCTTC.

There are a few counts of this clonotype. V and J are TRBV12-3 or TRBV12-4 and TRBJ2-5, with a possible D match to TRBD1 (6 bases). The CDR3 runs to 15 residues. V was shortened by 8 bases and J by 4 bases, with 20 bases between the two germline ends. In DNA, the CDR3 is TGTGCCAGCCAAGCAACTAAAACAGGGACAGAGACCCAGTACTTC. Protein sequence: CASQATKTGTETQYF.

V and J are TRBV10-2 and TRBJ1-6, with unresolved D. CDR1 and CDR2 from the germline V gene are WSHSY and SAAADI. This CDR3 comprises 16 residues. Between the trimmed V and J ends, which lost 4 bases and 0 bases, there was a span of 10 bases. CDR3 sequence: CASSVTVLSYNSPLHF. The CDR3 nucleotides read TGCGCCAGCAGTGTGACGGTACTCTCCTATAATTCACCCCTCCACTTT.

The CDR3 DNA is TGTGCCAGCAGTGACGGGGCAAGGGGAGGCCAGCCCCAGCATTTT. The encoded protein is CASSDGARGGQPQHF. The V call is TRBV2, the J call TRBJ1-5, with a tentative D call TRBD1 (5 bases). Germline V gene lookup returns CDR1 SNHLY and CDR2 FYNNEI. CDR3 size: 15 residues. V was trimmed by 3 bases and J by 7 bases, leaving 16 bases between them.

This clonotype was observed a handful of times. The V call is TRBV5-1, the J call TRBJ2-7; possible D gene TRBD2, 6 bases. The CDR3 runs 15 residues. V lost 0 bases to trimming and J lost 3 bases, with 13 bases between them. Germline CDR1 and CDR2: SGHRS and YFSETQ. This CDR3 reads CASSLASRDFYEQYF. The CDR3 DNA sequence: TGCGCCAGCAGCTTGGCCTCGCGGGACTTCTACGAGCAGTACTTC.

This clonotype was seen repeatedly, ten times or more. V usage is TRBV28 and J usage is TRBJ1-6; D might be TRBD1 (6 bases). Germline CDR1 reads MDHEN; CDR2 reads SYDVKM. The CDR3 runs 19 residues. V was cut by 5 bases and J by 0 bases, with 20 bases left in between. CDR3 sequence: CASSPRGRGASSYNSPLHF. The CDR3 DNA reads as TGTGCCAGCAGTCCCCGTGGCAGGGGCGCCTCCTCCTATAATTCACCCCTCCACTTT.

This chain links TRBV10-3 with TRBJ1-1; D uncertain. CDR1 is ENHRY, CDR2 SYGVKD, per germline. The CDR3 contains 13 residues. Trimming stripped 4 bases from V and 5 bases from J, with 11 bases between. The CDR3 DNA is TGTGCCATCAGTGCTGGGGTAGGGACTGAAGCTTTCTTT. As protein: CAISAGVGTEAFF.

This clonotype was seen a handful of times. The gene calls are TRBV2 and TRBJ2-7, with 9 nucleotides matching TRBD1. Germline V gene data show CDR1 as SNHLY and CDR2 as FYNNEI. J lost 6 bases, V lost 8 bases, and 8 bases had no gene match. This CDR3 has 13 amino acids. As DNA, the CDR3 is TGTGCCAGCGGGGGGACAGGGTCCCGCGAGCAGTACTTC. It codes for CASGGTGSREQYF.

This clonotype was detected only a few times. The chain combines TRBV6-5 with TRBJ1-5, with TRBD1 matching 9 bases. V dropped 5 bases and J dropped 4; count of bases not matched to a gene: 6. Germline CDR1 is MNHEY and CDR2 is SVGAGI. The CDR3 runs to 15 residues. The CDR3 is CASSTTGGQNQPQHF. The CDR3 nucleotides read TGTGCCAGCAGTACGACAGGGGGTCAAAATCAGCCCCAGCATTTT.

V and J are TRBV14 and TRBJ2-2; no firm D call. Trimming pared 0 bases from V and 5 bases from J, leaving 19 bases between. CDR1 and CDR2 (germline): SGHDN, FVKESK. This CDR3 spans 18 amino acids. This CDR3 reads CASSQDSTMSVGTGELFF. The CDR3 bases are TGTGCCAGCAGCCAAGACTCCACGATGAGCGTAGGAACCGGGGAGCTGTTTTTT.

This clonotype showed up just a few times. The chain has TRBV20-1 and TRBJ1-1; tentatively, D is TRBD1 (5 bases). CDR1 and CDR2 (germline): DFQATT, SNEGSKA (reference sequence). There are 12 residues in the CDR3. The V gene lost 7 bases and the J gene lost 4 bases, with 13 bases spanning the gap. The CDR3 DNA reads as TGCAGTGTAATGCAGGGAGTCACTGAAGCTTTCTTT. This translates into CSVMQGVTEAFF.

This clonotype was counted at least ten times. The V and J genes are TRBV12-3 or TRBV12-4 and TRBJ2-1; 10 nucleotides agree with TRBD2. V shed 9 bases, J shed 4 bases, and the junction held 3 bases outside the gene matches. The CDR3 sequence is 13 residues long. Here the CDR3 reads CASTSGAYNEQFF. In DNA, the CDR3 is TGTGCCAGTACTAGCGGGGCTTACAATGAGCAGTTCTTC.

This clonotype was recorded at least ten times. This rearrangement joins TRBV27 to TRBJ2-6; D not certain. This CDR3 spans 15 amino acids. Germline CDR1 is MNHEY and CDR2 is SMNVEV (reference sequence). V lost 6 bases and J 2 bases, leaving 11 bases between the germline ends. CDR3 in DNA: TGTGCCAGCAGGGGAAAGTACGCTGGGGCCAACGTCCTGACTTTC. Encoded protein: CASRGKYAGANVLTF.